These 11 T cell receptor beta chains share one sample of origin, sequenced in a study of regulatory T cells in long-lasting Graves disease. Stated time point: newly diagnosed GD, antithyroid drugs for less than 3 months. Researchers made the TCR library from RNA that was extracted from PBMCs. Assembly of TCR beta libraries relied on iRepertoire HTBI primers together with Arm-PCR of CDR3 regions. TCRdb reprocessed the multiplex PCR reads via MiXCR and lists one record per CDR3 protein. Of approximately 390,000 distinct CDR3 sequences in the sample, about 17% were seen once. These sequences were also reported in another study, on T cells in Graves' hyperthyroidism and ophthalmopathy.

This sample comprised peripheral blood mononuclear cells (PBMCs), obtained at new diagnosis, from a patient treated with antithyroid drugs. These receptors were obtained from a woman aged 18-29 years with Graves disease.

Ten or more counts support this clonotype. The rearrangement uses TRBV2 and TRBJ1-2, with 7 bases identical to TRBD1. V lost 4 bases and J lost 7; bases outside the gene matches: 9. CDR3 size: 14 residues. Germline CDR1 and CDR2: SNHLY and FYNNEI. In DNA form, the CDR3 reads TGTGCCAGCAGTGTTGACAGGGAAGGCCGTGGCTACACCTTC. It yields the protein CASSVDREGRGYTF.

This clonotype appeared many times. This rearrangement joins TRBV7-3 to TRBJ2-1, with D unresolved. CDR1 is SGHTA, CDR2 FQGTGA, per germline. The V gene lost 4 bases and the J gene lost 12 bases, with 16 bases spanning the gap. The CDR3 extends over 13 amino acids. Here the CDR3 DNA reads TGTGCCAGCAGCTATAAACCGACCTTTGGGCAGTTCTTC. Translated, it gives CASSYKPTFGQFF.

A few counts support this clonotype. The chain links TRBV5-1 to TRBJ2-3; TRBD2 aligns across 12 bases. Germline values: CDR1 SGHRS, CDR2 YFSETQ. The V gene end was trimmed by 0 bases and the J gene end by 2 bases; junction bases not matched to a gene: 7. The CDR3 is 18 residues long. The CDR3 here is CASSLGLAGGPVTDTQYF. The CDR3 DNA follows: TGCGCCAGCAGCTTGGGCCTAGCGGGGGGGCCCGTCACAGATACGCAGTATTTT.

On this clonotype: No conserved phenylalanine or tryptophan ends this CDR3, so it is likely a read error. The chain recombines TRBV30 with TRBJ2-5; TRBD1 agrees at 7 bases. V lost 2 bases and J lost 2; bases outside the gene matches: 8. This CDR3 is 15 amino acids long. The germline V gene has CDR1 GTSNPN and CDR2 SVGIG (reference sequence). In nucleotides, the CDR3 is TGTGCCTGGAGTAGGGGGCGGTCGAGGCAAGAGACCCAGTACTTG. It yields the protein CAWSRGRSRQETQYL.

This clonotype was detected ten times or more. V and J are TRBV15 and TRBJ2-3; TRBD2 matches 8 bases. Trimming cost V 0 bases and J 6 bases; bases outside gene matches: 5. The CDR3 runs to 15 residues. Germline V gene lookup returns CDR1 LNHNV and CDR2 YYDKDF (reference sequence). The CDR3 loop is CATSRDFGGADTQYF. As DNA, the CDR3 is TGTGCCACCAGCAGAGATTTCGGGGGGGCGGATACGCAGTATTTT.

At least ten counts were recorded for this clonotype. V and J are TRBV3-1 and TRBJ2-1; 9 bases are shared with TRBD2. The CDR3 loop spans 16 amino acids. The V segment lost 0 bases and the J segment 7 bases; nucleotides outside the gene matches: 7. CDR1 and CDR2 from the germline V gene are LGHDT and YNNKEL (reference sequence). In DNA, the CDR3 is TGTGCCAGCAGCCAAGATACACTAGCGGGTATTAATGAGCAGTTCTTC. Encoded protein: CASSQDTLAGINEQFF.

This clonotype was found many times. The chain carries TRBV28 and TRBJ2-7; TRBD1 aligns across 10 bases. Germline V gene lookup returns CDR1 MDHEN and CDR2 SYDVKM. The CDR3 spans 16 residues. V gave up 6 bases and J gave up 5 bases; unmatched junction bases: 13. CDR3 region: CASSQTLTGGGNEQYF. Written as DNA, the CDR3 is TGTGCCAGCAGCCAAACTTTGACAGGGGGCGGAAACGAGCAGTACTTC.

This clonotype was seen a few times. The genes are TRBV11-2 and TRBJ2-7, with D possibly being TRBD2 (6 bases). Germline-derived CDR1 and CDR2 are SGHAT and FQNNGV. The CDR3 contains 14 residues. Trimming left V 3 bases short and J 2 bases short, with 11 bases between. The CDR3: CASSFGRGTYEQYF. The DNA for the CDR3 is TGTGCCAGCAGCTTTGGGCGCGGGACCTACGAGCAGTACTTC.

This chain links TRBV7-6 with TRBJ1-2; 7 bases fit TRBD1. The V and J ends lost 5 bases and 8 bases, in that order; junction bases with no gene match: 8. Germline loops: CDR1 SGHVS, CDR2 FNYEAQ. The CDR3 spans 13 residues. In DNA form, the CDR3 reads TGTGCCAGCAGCCTGACAGGGATGGAGGGCTACACCTTC. Translation: CASSLTGMEGYTF.

Many counts were recorded for this clonotype. The chain joins TRBV5-1 to TRBJ2-7, with a possible D match to TRBD1 (5 bases). Germline V CDR1 and CDR2: SGHRS, YFSETQ. V was trimmed by 4 bases and J by 0 bases, leaving 14 bases between them. The CDR3 is 15 amino acids. CDR3 sequence (DNA): TGCGCCAGCAGCGCCCGGACAACCAGCTCCTACGAGCAGTACTTC. Protein product: CASSARTTSSYEQYF. The variable domain in full, with the rest retrieved from reference TRBV5-1 and TRBJ2-7, is KAGVTQTPRYLIKTRGQQVTLSCSPISGHRSVSWYQQTPGQGLQFLFEYFSETQRNKGNFPGRFSGRQFSNSRSEMNVSTLELGDSALYLCASSARTTSSYEQYFGPGTRLTVT.

This clonotype was counted ten times or more. The CDR3, as DNA: TGTGCCAGCAGCTTGGGCAGGGGGGTCATGAACACTGAAGCTTTCTTT. Its protein product is CASSLGRGVMNTEAFF. The rearrangement uses TRBV11-2 and TRBJ1-1; 7 bases match TRBD1. The ends lost 3 bases at V and 0 bases at J; junction bases unmatched: 7. This CDR3 has 16 amino acids. CDR1 is SGHAT, CDR2 FQNNGV, per germline.